This T cell receptor beta chain appears in the sequencing data of a study of cytomegalovirus exposure and HLA in healthy donors. PCR employed 60 Vbeta and 13 Jbeta primers. Here immunoSEQ multiplex PCR was the method, and the copy in TCRdb shows in-frame clones only, minus some. Among around 130,000 clones listed, roughly 80% were seen once. This CDR3 contains 15 residues. V lost 5 bases and J lost 1; bases outside the gene matches: 4. Germline CDR1 and CDR2: LNHDA and SQIVND (reference sequence). The chain joins TRBV19 to TRBJ1-1; 10 bases are a match to TRBD1. Source material: PBMCs. This clonotype was obtained from a girl aged 2 to 10 in good health and CMV-seronegative. CDR3 coding DNA: TGTGCCAGTAGTGCCGACAGGGGGCGGAACACTGAAGCTTTCTTT. Its protein product is CASSADRGRNTEAFF.